This TCR beta chain derives from a study of post-analysis software for immune sequencing data. The wider study: The study covered relapsing-remitting, secondary progressive and progressive-relapsing courses of multiple sclerosis.

Study outcomes and limitations: A handful of TRBV segments were more frequent in patients than controls; TRBV5-6, TRBV5-1 and TRBV20-1 belonged to this group.

The germline V gene encodes CDR1 MNHEY and CDR2 SVGAGI. The CDR3 extends over 13 amino acids. Trimming cost V 7 bases and J 4 bases, with 13 bases left between them. As to this clonotype: Antigen unknown.

TCR beta cDNA libraries had unique molecular identifiers. TCRdb reprocessed the PCR reads via MiXCR and lists one record per CDR3 protein. This sample yields 400,000 to 500,000 distinct CDR3 sequences, of which 30% to 45% are seen a single time; approximately 7.6% belongs to the top ten. The receptor was isolated from a girl aged 2-9 years with multiple sclerosis. Sequenced sample: blood. V gene TRBV6-5 combines with J gene TRBJ2-5, with D possibly TRBD1 on 6 matching bases. CDR3 nucleotides: TGTGCCAGCAATAACAGGGTAGGAGAGACCCAGTACTTC. Protein: CASNNRVGETQYF.